A single sample gave rise to the 8 T cell receptor beta chains below, sequenced in a study of blood T cell repertoires in COVID-19. Method: immunoSEQ multiplex PCR; TCRdb's copy keeps in-frame clones and lacks some. This sample has some 89,000 clones, with approximately 76% found just once. Sequencing input: peripheral blood. The receptors come from a man between 65 and 79 years old with acute or convalescent COVID-19.

The chain is built from TRBV7-2 and TRBJ1-2; D not resolved. This CDR3 region has 14 residues. Trimming removed 3 bases from V and 4 bases from J, with 12 bases in between. The germline V gene has CDR1 SGHTA and CDR2 FQGNSA. CDR3: CASSFTAGSYGYTF. DNA of the CDR3: TGTGCCAGCAGCTTTACGGCGGGCAGCTATGGCTACACCTTC.

V gene TRBV23-1 combines with J gene TRBJ2-7; D possibly corresponds to TRBD2 (6 bases). TRBV23-1 belongs to the ORF category, with a function that is uncertain. Trimming left V 5 bases short and J 0 bases short, with 23 bases between. The CDR3 sequence is 18 residues long. The CDR3: CASSTLWRAVPSSYEQYV. Written as DNA, the CDR3 is TGCGCCAGCAGTACCCTCTGGAGGGCAGTCCCTAGCTCCTACGAGCAGTACGTC.

The J gene is TRBJ1-2, the V gene TRBV2; the D gene is possibly TRBD1 (5 bases). CDR3 size: 11 residues. Germline loops: CDR1 SNHLY, CDR2 FYNNEI. V lost 6 bases and J 12 bases, leaving 14 bases between the germline ends. CDR3: CASRVGGVDTF. The CDR3 DNA sequence: TGTGCCAGCAGAGTCGGGGGGGTTGACACCTTC.

Only one count was recorded for this clone. The genes are TRBV27 and TRBJ1-1; D perhaps matches TRBD1 (6 bases). The CDR3 is 14 residues long. Trimming stripped 6 bases from V and 2 bases from J, with 13 bases between. Germline loops: CDR1 MNHEY, CDR2 SMNVEV (reference sequence). The CDR3 DNA sequence: TGTGCCAGCAGGCTCCGGGGGGGCAACACTGAAGCTTTCTTT. Translation gives CASRLRGGNTEAFF.

The chain uses TRBV19 and TRBJ1-2; the match to TRBD1 covers 9 bases. The germline CDR1 and CDR2 sequences are LNHDA and SQIVND (reference sequence). The CDR3 totals 12 residues. J lost 12 bases, V lost 9 bases, and 11 bases had no gene match. CDR3 loop: CASQSGQGRNTF. CDR3 nucleotide sequence: TGTGCCAGCCAATCGGGACAGGGTAGAAACACCTTC.

The rearrangement joins TRBV5-1 to TRBJ1-6; 7 positions match TRBD1. V gave up 2 bases and J gave up 17 bases; unmatched junction bases: 7. The CDR3 has 12 residues. The germline V gene encodes CDR1 SGHRS and CDR2 YFSETQ. The CDR3 nucleotides read TGCGCCAGCAGCTTTGACAGGGCCCTCTTCCACTTT. As protein: CASSFDRALFHF. The full variable domain, rest sourced from reference TRBV5-1 and TRBJ1-6, is KAGVTQTPRYLIKTRGQQVTLSCSPISGHRSVSWYQQTPGQGLQFLFEYFSETQRNKGNFPGRFSGRQFSNSRSEMNVSTLELGDSALYLCASSFDRALFHFGNGTRLTVT.

This sequence joins TRBV6-5 and TRBJ2-7; 13 bases agree with TRBD2. Germline CDR1 MNHEY, CDR2 SVGAGI. The CDR3 runs 14 residues. V was clipped by 6 bases and J by 6 bases; unmatched bases: 5. The CDR3 region is CASRGGLAGVEQYF. DNA of the CDR3: TGTGCCAGCAGGGGAGGACTAGCGGGAGTCGAGCAGTACTTC.

The rearrangement joins TRBV7-9 to TRBJ1-1; 8 nucleotides match TRBD1. The CDR3 runs to 16 residues. Losses at the gene ends were 5 bases for V and 1 base for J; bases not matched to a gene: 9. Germline V CDR1 and CDR2: SEHNR, FQNEAQ (reference sequence). The CDR3 spells CASSQPGQGKNTEAFF. The CDR3, as DNA: TGTGCCAGCAGCCAACCAGGACAGGGAAAGAACACTGAAGCTTTCTTT. Full variable domain (missing parts from reference TRBV7-9 and TRBJ1-1): DTGVSQNPRHKITKRGQNVTFRCDPISEHNRLYWYRQTLGQGPEFLTYFQNEAQLEKSRLLSDRFSAERPKGSFSTLEIQRTEQGDSAMYLCASSQPGQGKNTEAFFGQGTRLTVV.